The next 29 T cell receptor beta chains were all read from a single sample in a study of blood T cell repertoires in COVID-19. Profiled with immunoSEQ multiplex PCR; TCRdb holds only in-frame clones, not every one. Of about 190,000 clones in the sample, roughly 90% were seen once. The specimen sequenced was peripheral blood. These receptors were obtained from a man in his forties or fifties with acute or convalescent COVID-19.

CDR3 protein: CAISGGPMNTEAFF. The DNA for the CDR3 is TGTGCCATCTCCGGTGGGCCAATGAACACTGAAGCTTTCTTT. J is TRBJ1-1 and V is TRBV10-3, with D hard to call. Germline values: CDR1 ENHRY, CDR2 SYGVKD. V lost 8 bases and J 0 bases, leaving 13 bases between the germline ends. The length of the CDR3 is 14 residues.

The chain is built from TRBV2 and TRBJ2-4; 8 bases agree with TRBD2. Germline V CDR1 and CDR2: SNHLY, FYNNEI. Trimming removed 5 bases from V and 0 bases from J; junction bases left unmatched: 6. This CDR3 region has 16 residues. The CDR3 loop reads CASSYTSGLAKNIQYF. Written as DNA, the CDR3 is TGTGCCAGCAGTTATACTAGCGGTTTAGCCAAAAACATTCAGTACTTC.

The V and J genes are TRBV5-1 and TRBJ2-4, with 8 bases fitting TRBD2. V was pared by 1 base and J by 7 bases, with 4 bases of the junction left unmatched. CDR3 length: 14 amino acids. CDR1 and CDR2 from the germline V gene are SGHRS and YFSETQ. Here the CDR3 DNA reads TGCGCCAGCAGCTTGCGGGGGGGCAAGAACATTCAGTACTTC. Encoded protein: CASSLRGGKNIQYF.

The gene calls are TRBV5-8 and TRBJ1-5, with no clear D. Germline values: CDR1 SGHTS, CDR2 YDEGEE. This CDR3 is built from 13 residues. V was pared by 2 bases and J by 5 bases, with 8 bases between. The CDR3 sequence: CASSFGPDQPQHF. The CDR3 bases are TGTGCCAGCAGCTTTGGTCCGGATCAGCCCCAGCATTTT.

The chain links TRBV9 to TRBJ2-1; D is unresolved. Germline lookup yields CDR1 SGDLS and CDR2 YYNGEE. V was clipped by 0 bases and J by 0 bases, with 13 bases between them. CDR3 length equals 17 residues. The CDR3 sequence is CASSVASRTSSYNEQFF. The DNA for the CDR3 is TGTGCCAGCAGCGTAGCGAGTCGAACGAGCTCCTACAATGAGCAGTTCTTC.

CDR3 nucleotide sequence: TGTGCCAGCAGTGAAGCGGGGACTAGAGAGTACTTC. This translates into CASSEAGTREYF. V and J are TRBV6-1 and TRBJ2-7; 8 bases are a match to TRBD2. Germline V gene sequence: CDR1 MNHNS, CDR2 SASEGT. The CDR3 loop spans 12 amino acids. Trimming took 0 bases from V and 11 from J; bases not matched to a gene: 3.

The rearrangement joins TRBV6-5 to TRBJ1-1; D remains ambiguous. The CDR3 runs to 14 residues. Trimming removed 7 bases at V and 1 base at J, with 13 bases between. The germline gives CDR1 MNHEY, CDR2 SVGAGI. The CDR3 protein is CASTKAGRNTEAFF. For the CDR3, the DNA is TGTGCCAGCACCAAGGCAGGCAGGAACACTGAAGCTTTCTTT.

The CDR3 coding sequence is TGTGCCAGCAGCCAAGTTGGCGGGGGGGCCTACAATGAGCAGTTCTTC. This translates into CASSQVGGGAYNEQFF. The chain recombines TRBV14 with TRBJ2-1, with 9 nucleotides matching TRBD2. V was pared by 1 base and J by 2 bases, with 3 bases of the junction left unmatched. This CDR3 contains 16 residues. Germline V gene sequence: CDR1 SGHDN, CDR2 FVKESK.

The CDR3 loop reads CASSKVGTGKNTDTQYF. The CDR3 coding sequence is TGTGCCAGCAGCAAGGTGGGGACAGGAAAAAACACAGATACGCAGTATTTT. The V call is TRBV5-4, the J call TRBJ2-3; 8 positions agree with TRBD1. The V segment lost 4 bases and the J segment 2 bases; nucleotides outside the gene matches: 12. This CDR3 has 17 amino acids. CDR1 and CDR2 (germline): SGHNT, YYREEE (reference sequence). Filled out from reference TRBV5-4 and TRBJ2-3, the complete variable domain reads ETGVTQSPTHLIKTRGQQVTLRCSSQSGHNTVSWYQQALGQGPQFIFQYYREEENGRGNFPPRFSGLQFPNYSSELNVNALELDDSALYLCASSKVGTGKNTDTQYFGPGTRLTVL.

In this sample, this clone turned up a few times. This specimen includes other DNA sequences encoding the same CDR3. The rearrangement links TRBV3-1 (or the pseudogene TRBV3-2) to TRBJ1-2; D ambiguous. From germline, CDR1 is LGHDT and CDR2 YNNKEL (reference sequence). CDR3 length: 13 residues. V shed 0 bases and J shed 7 bases, with 9 bases lying between them. The CDR3: CASSQDGERGYTF. CDR3 DNA: TGTGCCAGCAGCCAAGATGGGGAGCGTGGCTACACCTTC.

The chain combines TRBV7-9 with TRBJ1-1; D is ambiguous. This CDR3 is 13 amino acids long. The germline V and J ends were trimmed by 5 bases and 2 bases, with 9 bases remaining between them. CDR1 and CDR2 from the germline V gene are SEHNR and FQNEAQ (reference sequence). The CDR3 spells CASSTTENTEAFF. CDR3 DNA: TGTGCCAGCAGCACCACAGAAAACACTGAAGCTTTCTTT.

The rearrangement joins TRBV6-6 to TRBJ1-1; 7 bases are a match to TRBD1. V dropped 2 bases and J dropped 0; count of bases not matched to a gene: 0. CDR1 is MNHNY, CDR2 SVGAGI, per germline (reference sequence). The CDR3 sequence is 14 residues long. CDR3 sequence: CASSYGQVNTEAFF. The CDR3 coding sequence is TGTGCCAGCAGTTACGGACAGGTGAACACTGAAGCTTTCTTT.

This clone was recorded a few times. V and J are TRBV29-1 and TRBJ1-3, with a possible D match to TRBD1 (6 bases). Per germline, CDR1 SQVTM and CDR2 ANQGSEA. This CDR3 comprises 15 residues. V lost 4 bases to trimming and J lost 9 bases, with 22 bases between them. The chain's CDR3 is CSVVQGSRDYGTIYF. In DNA, the CDR3 is TGCAGCGTTGTACAGGGATCCCGAGATTACGGCACCATATATTTT.

This clone was recorded only once. The identical CDR3 is also encoded by other nucleotide sequences in the sample. The rearrangement joins TRBV5-4 to TRBJ2-5; perhaps TRBD1 as D (5 bases). Trimming cost V 0 bases and J 2 bases, with 5 bases left between them. CDR1 is SGHNT and CDR2 is YYREEE in the germline V gene (reference sequence). The length of the CDR3 is 13 residues. In DNA, the CDR3 is TGTGCCAGCAGCTTGGGACAGCAAGAGACCCAGTACTTC. It codes for CASSLGQQETQYF. The full variable domain, with the rest looked up from reference TRBV5-4 and TRBJ2-5, is ETGVTQSPTHLIKTRGQQVTLRCSSQSGHNTVSWYQQALGQGPQFIFQYYREEENGRGNFPPRFSGLQFPNYSSELNVNALELDDSALYLCASSLGQQETQYFGPGTRLLVL.

This rearrangement joins TRBV4-1 to TRBJ1-2; the match to TRBD1 covers 11 bases. Germline lookup yields CDR1 MGHRA and CDR2 YSYEKL. The CDR3 is made up of 16 amino acids. The J segment lost 4 bases and the V segment lost 1 base, leaving 5 bases of the junction unmatched. In DNA form, the CDR3 reads TGCGCCAGCAGCCAAGGCTGGGACAGGGGGTCCTATGGCTACACCTTC. This encodes CASSQGWDRGSYGYTF.

This clone was observed once. The chain carries TRBV2 and TRBJ2-7; D is undetermined. The germline V and J ends were trimmed by 5 bases and 2 bases, with 10 bases remaining between them. Germline CDR1 SNHLY, CDR2 FYNNEI. The CDR3 totals 13 residues. CDR3 sequence (DNA): TGTGCCAGCAGTAATATCCCAGCCTACGAGCAGTACTTC. Its protein is CASSNIPAYEQYF. Using reference TRBV2 and TRBJ2-7 for the parts outside the CDR3, the full variable domain is EPEVTQTPSHQVTQMGQEVILRCVPISNHLYFYWYRQILGQKVEFLVSFYNNEISEKSEIFDDQFSVERPDGSNFTLKIRSTKLEDSAMYFCASSNIPAYEQYFGPGTRLTVT.

CDR3 bases: TGTGCCACCAGCAGAGATCGGGACACGCAATACAATGAGCAGTTCTTC. Translation: CATSRDRDTQYNEQFF. The chain joins TRBV15 to TRBJ2-1, with TRBD1 as a possible D gene (6 bases). The CDR3 runs 16 residues. V gave up 0 bases and J gave up 4 bases, with 13 bases separating them. CDR1 is LNHNV and CDR2 is YYDKDF in the germline V gene (reference sequence).

This clone came up once. This rearrangement joins TRBV4-1 to TRBJ2-1; 16 nucleotides line up with TRBD2. From germline, CDR1 is MGHRA and CDR2 YSYEKL. V shed 1 base and J 7 bases; nucleotides not matched to a gene: 7. This CDR3 contains 18 residues. The DNA of the CDR3 is TGCGCCAGCAGCCAAGGACCGGGACTAGCGGGGGGGAGAAATGAGCAGTTCTTC. Its protein product is CASSQGPGLAGGRNEQFF.

The chain links TRBV4-2 to TRBJ1-6; the match to TRBD1 covers 7 bases. The CDR3 loop spans 17 amino acids. Germline V gives CDR1 LGHNA, CDR2 YNFKEQ. Trimming at V came to 0 bases and at J to 10 bases, leaving 12 bases not matched to a gene. The DNA of the CDR3 is TGTGCCAGCAGCCAAGAAGGGACAGTGATCGATCAATCACCCCTCCACTTT. Protein: CASSQEGTVIDQSPLHF.

The gene calls are TRBV6-5 and TRBJ2-5, with 11 positions matching TRBD1. CDR3 length: 15 residues. With 6 bases clipped from V and 4 bases from J, the junction kept 7 bases outside the gene matches. Germline CDR1 is MNHEY and CDR2 is SVGAGI. The CDR3 sequence: CASRPGQGASETQYF. DNA of the CDR3: TGTGCCAGCAGACCCGGACAGGGGGCGTCAGAGACCCAGTACTTC.

The chain is built from TRBV6-5 and TRBJ2-7; 11 nucleotides align to TRBD2. This CDR3 spans 15 amino acids. CDR1 is MNHEY, CDR2 SVGAGI, per germline. J was trimmed by 2 bases and V by 0 bases; bases with no gene match: 0. The DNA of the CDR3 is TGTGCCAGCAGTTACTCTAGCGGGGGGGCCTACGAGCAGTACTTC. Protein sequence: CASSYSSGGAYEQYF.

V and J are TRBV7-9 and TRBJ2-7, with TRBD2 as a possible D gene (5 bases). Trimming took off 2 bases at V and 6 bases at J, with 14 bases between the two ends. The CDR3 contains 14 residues. Germline assignment: CDR1 SEHNR and CDR2 FQNEAQ (reference sequence). CDR3 bases: TGTGCCAGCAGCTTATGGGAGCCCAATCCCGAGCAGTACTTC. This codes for CASSLWEPNPEQYF.

This chain connects TRBV29-1 to TRBJ2-2; D is uncertain. Germline CDR1 SQVTM, CDR2 ANQGSEA. The length of the CDR3 is 12 residues. The V gene lost 1 base and the J gene lost 5 bases, with 5 bases spanning the gap. The CDR3 spells CSVEAFTGELFF. CDR3 in DNA: TGCAGCGTTGAAGCGTTTACCGGGGAGCTGTTTTTT.

The chain links TRBV18 to TRBJ2-7; D might be TRBD1 (6 bases). Trimming took 0 bases from V and 7 from J, leaving 16 bases between them. Germline V gene lookup returns CDR1 KGHSH and CDR2 LQKENI. CDR3 size: 15 residues. CDR3 sequence (DNA): TGTGCCAGCTCACCACCAGGGACATTAAGTGAGGAGCAGTACTTC. Protein sequence: CASSPPGTLSEEQYF. Supplemented by reference TRBV18 and TRBJ2-7, the full variable domain reads NAGVMQNPRHLVRRRGQEARLRCSPMKGHSHVYWYRQLPEEGLKFMVYLQKENIIDESGMPKERFSAEFPKEGPSILRIQQVVRGDSAAYFCASSPPGTLSEEQYFGPGTRLTVT.

The chain couples TRBV5-1 to TRBJ2-6; 7 bases are shared with TRBD1. The germline V gene has CDR1 SGHRS and CDR2 YFSETQ. The CDR3 extends over 18 amino acids. V lost 3 bases to trimming and J lost 0 bases; unmatched junction nucleotides: 9. This CDR3 reads CASSSRDSPFSGANVLTF. The CDR3 DNA reads TGCGCCAGCAGCTCCCGGGACAGTCCCTTCTCTGGGGCCAACGTCCTGACTTTC.

This clone was seen only once. The genes are TRBV30 and TRBJ2-1; TRBD2 matches at 8 bases. CDR3 length: 15 amino acids. J gave up 3 bases and V 2 bases, and 6 bases lay outside the gene matches. Germline V lookup: CDR1 GTSNPN, CDR2 SVGIG (reference sequence). CDR3 amino acids: CAWSIRTSRYNEQFF. The CDR3 DNA reads as TGTGCCTGGAGTATAAGGACTAGCCGCTACAATGAGCAGTTCTTC.

This rearrangement joins TRBV5-1 to TRBJ2-2, with no clear D. The germline V gene encodes CDR1 SGHRS and CDR2 YFSETQ. V lost 2 bases and J lost 6, with 5 bases in between. CDR3 size: 12 residues. CDR3 DNA sequence: TGCGCCAGCAGCTTCCTAGCCGGGGAGCTGTTTTTT. It is translated as CASSFLAGELFF.

The chain combines TRBV28 with TRBJ2-7; D not certain. CDR1 and CDR2 (germline): MDHEN, SYDVKM. The CDR3 spans 13 residues. With 2 bases removed from V and 6 bases from J, the gap between germline ends came to 11 bases. This CDR3 reads CASSLTDTTEQYF. The DNA for the CDR3 is TGTGCCAGCAGTTTAACTGACACGACCGAGCAGTACTTC. Looking up the rest from reference TRBV28 and TRBJ2-7 gives the full variable domain: DVKVTQSSRYLVKRTGEKVFLECVQDMDHENMFWYRQDPGLGLRLIYFSYDVKMKEKGDIPEGYSVSREKKERFSLILESASTNQTSMYLCASSLTDTTEQYFGPGTRLTVT.

This clone occurred a few times. The rearrangement joins TRBV2 to TRBJ1-6, with 9 bases fitting TRBD1. Looked up from germline, CDR1 is SNHLY and CDR2 is FYNNEI. With V trimmed by 11 bases and J by 10 bases, 15 bases remained unmatched. The length of the CDR3 is 15 residues. Here the CDR3 reads CASLRDRVSGSPLHF. CDR3 nucleotide sequence: TGTGCCTCCTTAAGGGACAGGGTATCTGGATCACCCCTCCACTTT.